This entry is about one T cell receptor beta chain. Its antigen is as yet unknown. General study findings and limits: In terms of TCR gene usage, tumor memory CD4+ T cells clustered together with blood and lymph node memory CD4+ cells, as well as with lymph node naive CD4+ cells.

V gave up 4 bases and J gave up 7 bases, with 10 bases separating them. Per germline, CDR1 MNHNS and CDR2 SASEGT. The CDR3 length is 12 residues. Cells sorted as Tregs were CD4+, CD25+ and CD127-/low. TCRdb itself ran the 5' RACE reads through MiXCR, one entry per CDR3 protein. The sample shows under 65,000 distinct CDR3 sequences, around 21% of them seen only once. The receptor comes from a female donor with breast cancer. V gene TRBV6-1 combines with J gene TRBJ1-2, with D possibly being TRBD1 (5 bases). The sequencing input was tumor-infiltrating Tregs sorted from the breast tumor. The CDR3 here is CASSARRVGYTF. The DNA of the CDR3 is TGTGCCAGCAGTGCGCGCAGGGTTGGCTACACCTTC.